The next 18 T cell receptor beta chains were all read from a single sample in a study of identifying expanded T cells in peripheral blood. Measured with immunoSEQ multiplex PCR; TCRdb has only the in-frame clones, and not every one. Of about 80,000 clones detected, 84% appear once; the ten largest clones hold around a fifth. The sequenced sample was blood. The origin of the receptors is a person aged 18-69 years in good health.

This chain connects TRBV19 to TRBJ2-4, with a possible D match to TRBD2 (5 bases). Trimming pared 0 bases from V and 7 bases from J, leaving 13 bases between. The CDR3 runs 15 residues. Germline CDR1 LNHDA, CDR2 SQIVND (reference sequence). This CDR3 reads CASSIEASSFNIQYF. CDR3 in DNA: TGTGCCAGTAGTATAGAAGCATCTAGCTTCAACATTCAGTACTTC.

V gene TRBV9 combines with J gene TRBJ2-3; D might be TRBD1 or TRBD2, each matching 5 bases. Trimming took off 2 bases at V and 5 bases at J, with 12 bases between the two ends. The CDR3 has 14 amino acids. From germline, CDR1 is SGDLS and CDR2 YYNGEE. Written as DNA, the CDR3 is TGTGCCAGCAGCGTTGAGGGGCGACAAGATACGCAGTATTTT. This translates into CASSVEGRQDTQYF.

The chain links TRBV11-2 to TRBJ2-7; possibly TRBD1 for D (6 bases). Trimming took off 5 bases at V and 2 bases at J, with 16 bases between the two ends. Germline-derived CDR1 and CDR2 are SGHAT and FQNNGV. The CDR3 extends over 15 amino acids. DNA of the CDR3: TGTGCCAGCAGCCCGTCGACAGGAAATACCTACGAGCAGTACTTC. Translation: CASSPSTGNTYEQYF.

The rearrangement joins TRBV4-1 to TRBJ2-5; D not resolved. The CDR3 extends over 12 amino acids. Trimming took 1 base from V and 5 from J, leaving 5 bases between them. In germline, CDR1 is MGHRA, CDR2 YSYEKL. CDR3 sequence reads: CASSQAGETQYF. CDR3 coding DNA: TGCGCCAGCAGCCAAGCTGGGGAGACCCAGTACTTC.

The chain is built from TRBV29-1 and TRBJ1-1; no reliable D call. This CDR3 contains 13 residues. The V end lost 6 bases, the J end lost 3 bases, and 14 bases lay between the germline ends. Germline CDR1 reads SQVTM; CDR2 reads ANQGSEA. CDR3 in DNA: TGCAGCGTCGAACTCCCCACCCACACTGAAGCTTTCTTT. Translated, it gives CSVELPTHTEAFF.

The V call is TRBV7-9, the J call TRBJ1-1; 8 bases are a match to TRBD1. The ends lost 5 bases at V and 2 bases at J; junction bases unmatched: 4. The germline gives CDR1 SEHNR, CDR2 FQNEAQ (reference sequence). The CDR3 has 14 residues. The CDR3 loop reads CASSPGQGNTEAFF. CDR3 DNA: TGTGCCAGCAGCCCCGGACAGGGAAACACTGAAGCTTTCTTT. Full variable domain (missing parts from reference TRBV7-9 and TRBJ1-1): DTGVSQNPRHKITKRGQNVTFRCDPISEHNRLYWYRQTLGQGPEFLTYFQNEAQLEKSRLLSDRFSAERPKGSFSTLEIQRTEQGDSAMYLCASSPGQGNTEAFFGQGTRLTVV.

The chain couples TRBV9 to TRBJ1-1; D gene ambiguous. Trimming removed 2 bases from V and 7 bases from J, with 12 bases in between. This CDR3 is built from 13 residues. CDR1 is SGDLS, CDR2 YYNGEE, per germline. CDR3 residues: CASSVRHLDEAFF. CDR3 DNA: TGTGCCAGCAGCGTTAGACACCTAGATGAAGCTTTCTTT.

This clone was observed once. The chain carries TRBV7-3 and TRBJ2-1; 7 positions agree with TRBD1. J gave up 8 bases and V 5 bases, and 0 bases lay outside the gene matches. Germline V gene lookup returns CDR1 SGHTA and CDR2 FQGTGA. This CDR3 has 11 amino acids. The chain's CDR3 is CASSQGDEQFF. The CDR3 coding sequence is TGTGCCAGCAGCCAGGGGGATGAGCAGTTCTTC. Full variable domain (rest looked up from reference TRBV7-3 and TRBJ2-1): GAGVSQTPSNKVTEKGKYVELRCDPISGHTALYWYRQSLGQGPEFLIYFQGTGAADDSGLPNDRFFAVRPEGSVSTLKIQRTERGDSAVYLCASSQGDEQFFGPGTRLTVL.

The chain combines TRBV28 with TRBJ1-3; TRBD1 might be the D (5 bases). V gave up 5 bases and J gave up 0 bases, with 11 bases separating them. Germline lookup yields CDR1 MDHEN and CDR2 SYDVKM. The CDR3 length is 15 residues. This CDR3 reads CASSPPGPSGNTIYF. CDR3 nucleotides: TGTGCCAGCAGTCCTCCGGGGCCCTCTGGAAACACCATATATTTT.

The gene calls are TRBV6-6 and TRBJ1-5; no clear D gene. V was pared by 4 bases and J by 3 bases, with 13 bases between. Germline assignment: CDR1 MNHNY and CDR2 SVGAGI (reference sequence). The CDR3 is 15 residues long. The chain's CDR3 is CASSSPTADNQPQHF. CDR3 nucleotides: TGTGCCAGCAGTTCACCAACGGCAGACAATCAGCCCCAGCATTTT.

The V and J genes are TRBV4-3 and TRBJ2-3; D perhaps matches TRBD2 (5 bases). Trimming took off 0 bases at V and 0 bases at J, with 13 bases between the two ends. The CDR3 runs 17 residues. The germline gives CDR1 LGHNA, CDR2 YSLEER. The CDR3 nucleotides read TGCGCCAGCAGCCAAGATAGGGCAGGACTTAGCACAGATACGCAGTATTTT. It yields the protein CASSQDRAGLSTDTQYF.

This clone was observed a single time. CDR3: CAGMDSTFYGYTF. CDR3 in DNA: TGTGCCGGAATGGACAGCACTTTCTATGGCTACACCTTC. This chain connects TRBV30 to TRBJ1-2, with D perhaps TRBD1 (6 bases). Trimming removed 8 bases from V and 4 bases from J, with 17 bases in between. The CDR3 runs 13 residues. Per the germline V gene, CDR1 is GTSNPN and CDR2 is SVGIG (reference sequence).

This CDR3 reads CASSRDRSYGYTF. The CDR3 nucleotides read TGTGCCAGCAGCCGGGACCGTTCCTATGGCTACACCTTC. The chain is built from TRBV14 and TRBJ1-2; possibly TRBD1 for D (5 bases). Germline V gene data show CDR1 as SGHDN and CDR2 as FVKESK. The CDR3 extends over 13 amino acids. The V end lost 4 bases, the J end lost 4 bases, and 10 bases lay between the germline ends. The variable domain in full, completed from reference TRBV14 and TRBJ1-2, reads EAGVTQFPSHSVIEKGQTVTLRCDPISGHDNLYWYRRVMGKEIKFLLHFVKESKQDESGMPNNRFLAERTGGTYSTLKVQPAELEDSGVYFCASSRDRSYGYTFGSGTRLTVV.

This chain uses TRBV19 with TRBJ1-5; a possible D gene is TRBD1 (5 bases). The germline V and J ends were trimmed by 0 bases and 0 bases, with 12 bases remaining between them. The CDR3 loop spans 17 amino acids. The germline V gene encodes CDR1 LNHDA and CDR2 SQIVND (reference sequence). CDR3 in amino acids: CASSIDHRPPSNQPQHF. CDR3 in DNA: TGTGCCAGTAGTATAGATCACAGGCCACCTAGCAATCAGCCCCAGCATTTT.

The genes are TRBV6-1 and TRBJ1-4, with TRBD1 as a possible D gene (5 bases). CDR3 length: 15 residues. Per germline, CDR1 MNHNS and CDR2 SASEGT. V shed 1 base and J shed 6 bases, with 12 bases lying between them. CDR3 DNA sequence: TGTGCCAGCAGTGAAGAGGGACCTTGGGATGAAAAACTGTTTTTT. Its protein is CASSEEGPWDEKLFF.

CDR3 protein: CASSVASGLTDTQYF. The CDR3 DNA reads TGCGCCAGCAGCGTGGCTAGCGGGCTCACAGATACGCAGTATTTT. The rearrangement uses TRBV5-1 and TRBJ2-3; 8 bases map to TRBD2. CDR1 and CDR2 from the germline V gene are SGHRS and YFSETQ. Unmatched junction bases numbered 6, after V lost 4 bases and J lost 2 bases. The CDR3 spans 15 residues. The full variable domain, its missing parts supplied by reference TRBV5-1 and TRBJ2-3, is KAGVTQTPRYLIKTRGQQVTLSCSPISGHRSVSWYQQTPGQGLQFLFEYFSETQRNKGNFPGRFSGRQFSNSRSEMNVSTLELGDSALYLCASSVASGLTDTQYFGPGTRLTVL.

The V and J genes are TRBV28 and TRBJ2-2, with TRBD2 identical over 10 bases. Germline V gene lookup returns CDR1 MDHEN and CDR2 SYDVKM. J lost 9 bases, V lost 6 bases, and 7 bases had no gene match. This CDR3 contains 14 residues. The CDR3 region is CASRFSGRFWELFF. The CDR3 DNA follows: TGTGCCAGCAGGTTTAGCGGGAGGTTTTGGGAGCTGTTTTTT.

The CDR3 coding sequence is TGTGCCAGCAGCCGTACCGCAGGCGGTTCCTACGAGCAGTACTTC. It is translated as CASSRTAGGSYEQYF. The V gene is TRBV6-5, the J gene TRBJ2-7; the D is unclear. Deletions cut 6 bases from V and 1 base from J, with 16 bases between. Germline V gene data show CDR1 as MNHEY and CDR2 as SVGAGI. The CDR3 is 15 amino acids.